Listed below are T cell receptor beta chains from one sample, sequenced in a study of brain T cells in children with intractable seizures. Sequenced by immunoSEQ multiplex PCR; TCRdb stores in-frame clones only, minus some. The sample includes 70,000 to 85,000 clones, about 90% of them seen just once. This material consisted of peripheral blood, taken at surgery. Receptors originate from a girl aged 2-10 years with Rasmussen encephalitis and intractable seizures. Both conserved end residues are part of each CDR3. Fields, in order: CDR3 protein, CDR3 length, V gene, J gene.

cdr3_aa: CASSPSGNGNQPQHF; cdr3_length: 15; v_call: TRBV28; j_call: TRBJ1-5
cdr3_aa: CASSLGAGASDTQYF; cdr3_length: 15; v_call: TRBV5-6; j_call: TRBJ2-3
cdr3_aa: CASSSDSHTEAFF; cdr3_length: 13; v_call: TRBV5-4; j_call: TRBJ1-1
cdr3_aa: CASSLEYAHDEQFF; cdr3_length: 14; v_call: TRBV7-2; j_call: TRBJ2-1
cdr3_aa: CASSPLAGGQGELFF; cdr3_length: 15; v_call: TRBV11-2; j_call: TRBJ2-2
cdr3_aa: CASSSEAPPGYTF; cdr3_length: 13; v_call: TRBV6-5; j_call: TRBJ1-2
cdr3_aa: CASSLGSGQGTYEQYF; cdr3_length: 16; v_call: TRBV5-4; j_call: TRBJ2-7
cdr3_aa: CASSLGDEQFF; cdr3_length: 11; v_call: TRBV12-3/TRBV12-4; j_call: TRBJ2-1
cdr3_aa: CASSSTGHTEAFF; cdr3_length: 13; v_call: TRBV2; j_call: TRBJ1-1
cdr3_aa: CASKRGGGTDTQYF; cdr3_length: 14; v_call: TRBV25-1; j_call: TRBJ2-3
cdr3_aa: CASSWTSTTGELFF; cdr3_length: 14; v_call: TRBV5-1; j_call: TRBJ2-2
cdr3_aa: CASSSSGRAGDEQYF; cdr3_length: 15; v_call: TRBV6-2/TRBV6-3; j_call: TRBJ2-7
cdr3_aa: CAAQRSYNEKLFF; cdr3_length: 13; v_call: TRBV19; j_call: TRBJ1-4
cdr3_aa: CASSAGGQGEAFF; cdr3_length: 13; v_call: TRBV9; j_call: TRBJ1-1
cdr3_aa: CASSRRLYEQYF; cdr3_length: 12; v_call: TRBV12-3/TRBV12-4; j_call: TRBJ2-7
cdr3_aa: CASSVGLSDGDTEAFF; cdr3_length: 16; v_call: TRBV9; j_call: TRBJ1-1
cdr3_aa: CASSYPRDRGYEQYF; cdr3_length: 15; v_call: TRBV6-2/TRBV6-3; j_call: TRBJ2-7
cdr3_aa: CASSSRTGGTGELFF; cdr3_length: 15; v_call: TRBV5-1; j_call: TRBJ2-2
cdr3_aa: CASSVRTGQFGYTEAFF; cdr3_length: 17; v_call: TRBV7-2; j_call: TRBJ1-1
cdr3_aa: CASSFLTGTFQETQYF; cdr3_length: 16; v_call: TRBV7-9; j_call: TRBJ2-5
cdr3_aa: CASSVRTSGRVGEQFF; cdr3_length: 16; v_call: TRBV9; j_call: TRBJ2-1
cdr3_aa: CASVDIGGQPQHF; cdr3_length: 13; v_call: TRBV2; j_call: TRBJ1-5
cdr3_aa: CASSDSGGVFGYTF; cdr3_length: 14; v_call: TRBV6-4; j_call: TRBJ1-2
cdr3_aa: CASSQSRTGELFF; cdr3_length: 13; v_call: TRBV3-1/TRBV3-2; j_call: TRBJ2-2
cdr3_aa: CASSYHAFTEAFF; cdr3_length: 13; v_call: TRBV11-2; j_call: TRBJ1-1
cdr3_aa: CAWSMCCLTGYTF; cdr3_length: 13; v_call: TRBV30; j_call: TRBJ1-2
cdr3_aa: CASNRRTAYSYEQYF; cdr3_length: 15; v_call: TRBV10-1; j_call: TRBJ2-7
cdr3_aa: CASRKTVGDEQFF; cdr3_length: 13; v_call: TRBV5-1; j_call: TRBJ2-1
cdr3_aa: CASTLWAVRGGHNSPLHF; cdr3_length: 18; v_call: TRBV5-6; j_call: TRBJ1-6
cdr3_aa: CASLRTGTGGEKLFF; cdr3_length: 15; v_call: TRBV25-1; j_call: TRBJ1-4
cdr3_aa: CASHRVKTQYF; cdr3_length: 11; v_call: TRBV6-4; j_call: TRBJ2-5
cdr3_aa: CSVVRRNEQFF; cdr3_length: 11; v_call: TRBV29-1; j_call: TRBJ2-1
cdr3_aa: CASRTAGAYGYTF; cdr3_length: 13; v_call: TRBV7-2; j_call: TRBJ1-2
cdr3_aa: CATSKGGSNQPQHF; cdr3_length: 14; v_call: TRBV15; j_call: TRBJ1-5
cdr3_aa: CATSRDLQETQYF; cdr3_length: 13; v_call: TRBV15; j_call: TRBJ2-5
cdr3_aa: CASSHQGFDTEAFF; cdr3_length: 14; v_call: TRBV3-1/TRBV3-2; j_call: TRBJ1-1
cdr3_aa: CASSIDAGATEAFF; cdr3_length: 14; v_call: TRBV19; j_call: TRBJ1-1
cdr3_aa: CASSSGLARETQYF; cdr3_length: 14; v_call: TRBV7-9; j_call: TRBJ2-5
cdr3_aa: CASSYLQGYEQYF; cdr3_length: 13; v_call: TRBV6-6; j_call: TRBJ2-7
cdr3_aa: CSVGGLAKNIQYF; cdr3_length: 13; v_call: TRBV29-1; j_call: TRBJ2-4
cdr3_aa: CASSGGGNKAFF; cdr3_length: 12; v_call: TRBV5-4; j_call: TRBJ1-1
cdr3_aa: CASSTSTAYEQYF; cdr3_length: 13; v_call: TRBV3-1/TRBV3-2; j_call: TRBJ2-7
cdr3_aa: CAGRDRAGNEQFF; cdr3_length: 13; v_call: TRBV7-9; j_call: TRBJ2-1
cdr3_aa: CASSQDPPAWVAPGTQYF; cdr3_length: 18; v_call: TRBV14; j_call: TRBJ2-5
cdr3_aa: CASSRLNSYNEQFF; cdr3_length: 14; v_call: TRBV3-1/TRBV3-2; j_call: TRBJ2-1
cdr3_aa: CASSLNGATDTQYF; cdr3_length: 14; v_call: TRBV7-3; j_call: TRBJ2-3
cdr3_aa: CASSVGGAFTDTQYF; cdr3_length: 15; v_call: TRBV9; j_call: TRBJ2-3
cdr3_aa: CATRDRGSATNEKLFF; cdr3_length: 16; v_call: TRBV19; j_call: TRBJ1-4
cdr3_aa: CAIGLGETQYF; cdr3_length: 11; v_call: TRBV10-3; j_call: TRBJ2-5
cdr3_aa: CASSFRLVPDTQYF; cdr3_length: 14; v_call: TRBV7-9; j_call: TRBJ2-3
cdr3_aa: CATSKEARGDYTDTQYF; cdr3_length: 17; v_call: TRBV15; j_call: TRBJ2-3
cdr3_aa: CASSQDSVYEQYF; cdr3_length: 13; v_call: TRBV3-1/TRBV3-2; j_call: TRBJ2-7
cdr3_aa: CASGLQGRYEQYF; cdr3_length: 13; v_call: TRBV2; j_call: TRBJ2-7